This entry describes one TCR beta chain. Libraries were prepared by immunoSEQ multiplex PCR; TCRdb keeps only in-frame clonotypes and omits some of them. The sample includes some 70,000 clones, about 89% of them seen just once. The source of the sample is a study of technical replicates of blood from a handful of donors. CDR1 and CDR2 from the germline V gene are SGHRS and YFSETQ. The CDR3 is 16 amino acids. V lost 0 bases to trimming and J lost 7 bases; unmatched junction nucleotides: 11. The sequence came from a human donor in good health. Some clones in this sample may be carry-over from other donors' samples. The chain combines TRBV5-1 with TRBJ2-5; 8 positions match TRBD1. Sequencing was carried out using PBMCs. The CDR3 nucleotides are TGCGCCAGCAGCTTGGCACCGACAGGGGACGGAGGGACCCAGTACTTC. Protein product: CASSLAPTGDGGTQYF.